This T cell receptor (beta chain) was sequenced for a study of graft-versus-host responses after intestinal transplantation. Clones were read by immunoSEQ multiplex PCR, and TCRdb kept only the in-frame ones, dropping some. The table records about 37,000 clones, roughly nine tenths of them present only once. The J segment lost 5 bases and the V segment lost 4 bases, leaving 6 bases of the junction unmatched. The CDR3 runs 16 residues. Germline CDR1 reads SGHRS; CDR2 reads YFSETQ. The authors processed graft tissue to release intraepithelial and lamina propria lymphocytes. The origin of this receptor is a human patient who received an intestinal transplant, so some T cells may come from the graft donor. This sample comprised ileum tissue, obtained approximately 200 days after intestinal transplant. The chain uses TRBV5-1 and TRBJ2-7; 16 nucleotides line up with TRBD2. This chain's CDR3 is CASSTGLAGGSHEQYF. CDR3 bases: TGCGCCAGCAGCACGGGACTAGCGGGAGGGTCCCACGAGCAGTACTTC.